The rows below give T cell receptor beta chains drawn from one sample of a study of CD8 T cells in Susac syndrome. TCRdb passed the immunoSEQ multiplex PCR reads through MiXCR, listing each CDR3 protein once. The sample lists 74,000 or so distinct CDR3 sequences; approximately 94% were seen once. The sequencing sample was made of CD4+ T cells from PBMCs. These receptors came from a human donor with Susac syndrome. Both conserved end residues are part of each CDR3. A D gene is named only where the DNA matches it firmly. Size tells how often a clone was seen (once, few, many) or the class of an expanded clone, and some rows leave it out.

V: TRBV19
D: NA
size: NA
J: TRBJ2-2
CDR3: CASRVANWTNTGELFF
DNA: TGTGCCAGTCGTGTAGCTAACTGGACGAACACCGGGGAGCTGTTTTTT

V: TRBV5-8
D: NA
size: NA
J: TRBJ1-3
CDR3: CASSLDTGGGNTIYF
DNA: TGTGCCAGCAGCTTGGATACCGGAGGTGGAAACACCATATATTTT

V: TRBV19
D: NA
size: NA
J: TRBJ1-3
CDR3: CASTYDRSPGNTIYF
DNA: TGTGCCAGTACCTATGACAGATCACCTGGAAACACCATATATTTT

V: TRBV12-3/TRBV12-4
D: TRBD2
size: NA
J: TRBJ2-1
CDR3: CASSFGGSANEQFF
DNA: TGTGCCAGCAGTTTCGGCGGGAGTGCGAATGAGCAGTTCTTC

V: TRBV20-1
D: TRBD1
size: once
J: TRBJ1-2
CDR3: CSARQGGGDGYTF
DNA: TGCAGTGCCCGACAGGGTGGGGGAGACGGCTACACCTTC

V: TRBV9
D: NA
size: few
J: TRBJ2-2
CDR3: CASSLASGELFF
DNA: TGTGCCAGCAGCCTAGCCTCCGGGGAGCTGTTTTTT

V: TRBV5-6
D: NA
size: NA
J: TRBJ2-5
CDR3: CASSLVRGETQSF
DNA: TGTGCCAGCAGCTTAGTCAGGGGAGAGACCCAGTCCTTC

V: TRBV30
D: NA
size: NA
J: TRBJ1-1
CDR3: CAWRAPKEFRRAFF
DNA: TGTGCCTGGAGGGCCCCCAAGGAGTTTCGAAGGGCTTTCTTT

V: TRBV3-1
D: NA
size: NA
J: TRBJ2-1
CDR3: CASSQDGRGEVVNEQFF
DNA: TGTGCCAGCAGCCAAGATGGGAGGGGGGAGGTGGTCAATGAGCAGTTCTTC

V: TRBV5-6
D: NA
size: NA
J: TRBJ2-1
CDR3: CASSLRGTLAEQFF
DNA: TGTGCCAGCAGCTTAAGAGGGACTTTGGCTGAGCAGTTCTTC

V: TRBV6-6
D: TRBD2
size: NA
J: TRBJ2-1
CDR3: CASSPPSGGYNEQFF
DNA: TGTGCCAGCAGCCCTCCTAGCGGGGGGTACAATGAGCAGTTCTTC

V: TRBV12-3/TRBV12-4
D: TRBD1
size: NA
J: TRBJ2-7
CDR3: CASSYTGQGNEQYF
DNA: TGTGCCAGCAGTTATACGGGACAGGGAAATGAGCAGTACTTC

V: TRBV6-5
D: NA
size: NA
J: TRBJ2-5
CDR3: CASSPVSGKMTQYF
DNA: TGTGCCAGCAGTCCAGTGTCCGGCAAGATGACCCAGTACTTC

V: TRBV27
D: NA
size: NA
J: TRBJ1-2
CDR3: CASSGGLLRGYTF
DNA: TGTGCCAGCAGTGGGGGGCTCCTCAGGGGCTACACCTTC

V: TRBV4-1
D: NA
size: NA
J: TRBJ1-4
CDR3: CASSQEGGVTREKLFF
DNA: TGCGCCAGCAGCCAAGAGGGGGGCGTAACGAGGGAAAAACTGTTTTTT

V: TRBV5-1
D: TRBD1
size: NA
J: TRBJ2-4
CDR3: CASSLVGGPNIQYF
DNA: TGCGCCAGCAGCTTGGTAGGGGGCCCAAACATTCAGTACTTC

V: TRBV12-3/TRBV12-4
D: NA
size: NA
J: TRBJ1-2
CDR3: CASSFSSYGYTF
DNA: TGTGCCAGCAGTTTCTCTAGCTATGGCTACACCTTC

V: TRBV29-1
D: NA
size: NA
J: TRBJ1-1
CDR3: CSVERVLMNTEAFF
DNA: TGCAGCGTTGAAAGGGTTTTGATGAACACTGAAGCTTTCTTT

V: TRBV12-3/TRBV12-4
D: TRBD2
size: NA
J: TRBJ2-5
CDR3: CASRISGVQETQYF
DNA: TGTGCCAGCCGGATTAGCGGGGTACAAGAGACCCAGTACTTC

V: TRBV18
D: NA
size: NA
J: TRBJ1-2
CDR3: CASSPVRQSGYTF
DNA: TGTGCCAGCTCCCCGGTTAGACAGAGCGGCTACACCTTC

V: TRBV7-9
D: NA
size: NA
J: TRBJ1-5
CDR3: CASSLASNHGNQPQHF
DNA: TGTGCCAGCAGCTTAGCGTCTAATCATGGCAATCAGCCCCAGCATTTT

V: TRBV28
D: TRBD1
size: NA
J: TRBJ2-1
CDR3: CASRGTGGYNEQFF
DNA: TGTGCCAGCAGAGGGACAGGGGGATACAATGAGCAGTTCTTC

V: TRBV20-1
D: TRBD1
size: NA
J: TRBJ1-5
CDR3: CSARDRVGNQPQHF
DNA: TGCAGTGCCCGAGACAGGGTTGGCAATCAGCCCCAGCATTTT

V: TRBV7-2
D: TRBD2
size: NA
J: TRBJ2-3
CDR3: CASSFGLAGYTQYF
DNA: TGTGCCAGCAGCTTCGGACTAGCGGGGTATACGCAGTATTTT

V: TRBV6-5
D: NA
size: NA
J: TRBJ2-5
CDR3: CASSFQTRSETQYF
DNA: TGTGCCAGCAGTTTTCAGACCCGATCGGAGACCCAGTACTTC

V: TRBV5-6
D: TRBD1
size: NA
J: TRBJ2-2
CDR3: CASLTGATGELFF
DNA: TGTGCCAGCCTGACAGGGGCGACCGGGGAGCTGTTTTTT

V: TRBV19
D: NA
size: NA
J: TRBJ1-2
CDR3: CASSIDFRTTGGYTF
DNA: TGTGCCAGTAGTATAGATTTCCGGACTACCGGCGGCTACACCTTC

V: TRBV24-1
D: NA
size: NA
J: TRBJ2-5
CDR3: CATSDFRGVGVQETQYF
DNA: TGTGCCACCAGTGATTTCAGGGGCGTGGGGGTCCAAGAGACCCAGTACTTC

V: TRBV20-1
D: NA
size: NA
J: TRBJ2-2
CDR3: CSARLTGTKNTGELFF
DNA: TGCAGTGCTAGACTTACCGGGACAAAAAACACCGGGGAGCTGTTTTTT

V: TRBV20-1
D: NA
size: NA
J: TRBJ1-2
CDR3: CSAPPGGVRDYGYTF
DNA: TGCAGTGCTCCCCCGGGCGGGGTACGAGACTATGGCTACACCTTC

V: TRBV20-1
D: TRBD1
size: NA
J: TRBJ1-2
CDR3: CSATRQGAGGYTF
DNA: TGCAGTGCTACCAGACAGGGGGCAGGAGGCTACACCTTC

V: TRBV6-5
D: NA
size: once
J: TRBJ1-5
CDR3: CASSYSRVQPQHF
DNA: TGTGCCAGCAGTTACTCCCGGGTCCAGCCCCAGCATTTT

V: TRBV20-1
D: NA
size: NA
J: TRBJ2-7
CDR3: CSAPGGIYEQYF
DNA: TGCAGTGCCCCAGGAGGGATTTACGAGCAGTACTTC

V: TRBV2
D: NA
size: NA
J: TRBJ1-1
CDR3: CASSEPHPEAFF
DNA: TGTGCCAGCAGTGAACCCCACCCTGAAGCTTTCTTT

V: TRBV20-1
D: TRBD1
size: NA
J: TRBJ1-6
CDR3: CSAAGGQGSPLHF
DNA: TGCAGTGCTGCAGGGGGACAGGGGTCACCCCTCCACTTT

V: TRBV7-9
D: NA
size: few
J: TRBJ2-7
CDR3: CASSPSGGTRVSEQYF
DNA: TGTGCCAGCAGCCCCTCGGGGGGCACACGGGTCTCCGAGCAGTACTTC

V: TRBV29-1
D: TRBD2
size: NA
J: TRBJ2-5
CDR3: CSSGGSGQLGTQYF
DNA: TGCAGCTCGGGGGGATCGGGGCAACTGGGGACCCAGTACTTC

V: TRBV5-6
D: NA
size: NA
J: TRBJ1-4
CDR3: CASSSTAAGEKLFF
DNA: TGTGCCAGCAGTTCAACAGCTGCTGGGGAAAAACTGTTTTTT

V: TRBV6-2/TRBV6-3
D: NA
size: NA
J: TRBJ2-2
CDR3: CATRVNTGELFF
DNA: TGTGCCACCCGGGTGAACACCGGGGAGCTGTTTTTT

V: TRBV7-2
D: NA
size: NA
J: TRBJ1-1
CDR3: CASSLVTSTEAFF
DNA: TGTGCCAGCAGCCTCGTGACGAGCACTGAAGCTTTCTTT

V: TRBV3-1
D: TRBD2
size: NA
J: TRBJ2-3
CDR3: CASSLGLAGSRPDTQYF
DNA: TGTGCCAGCAGCCTTGGCTTAGCGGGATCCCGCCCAGATACGCAGTATTTT

V: TRBV2
D: TRBD2
size: NA
J: TRBJ2-3
CDR3: CASGLAGVPDTQYF
DNA: TGTGCCAGTGGACTAGCGGGAGTCCCAGATACGCAGTATTTT

V: TRBV29-1
D: NA
size: NA
J: TRBJ1-4
CDR3: CSGGRTNEKLFF
DNA: TGCAGCGGGGGGAGGACTAATGAAAAACTGTTTTTT

V: TRBV13
D: TRBD1
size: NA
J: TRBJ2-5
CDR3: CASSLAPTGRQETQYF
DNA: TGTGCCAGCAGCTTAGCCCCGACAGGGAGACAAGAGACCCAGTACTTC

V: TRBV27
D: NA
size: NA
J: TRBJ2-7
CDR3: CASSLQPGKYYEQYF
DNA: TGTGCCAGCAGTTTGCAACCGGGAAAATACTACGAGCAGTACTTC

V: TRBV5-1
D: NA
size: NA
J: TRBJ2-7
CDR3: CASSFQGTSYEQYF
DNA: TGCGCCAGCAGCTTCCAGGGCACCTCCTACGAGCAGTACTTC

V: TRBV7-2
D: NA
size: NA
J: TRBJ2-7
CDR3: CASQIPGTYEQYF
DNA: TGTGCCAGCCAAATCCCGGGAACCTACGAGCAGTACTTC

V: TRBV15
D: NA
size: NA
J: TRBJ1-2
CDR3: CATSTRVHYGYTF
DNA: TGTGCCACCAGCACCAGGGTTCACTATGGCTACACCTTC

V: TRBV12-3/TRBV12-4
D: TRBD1
size: NA
J: TRBJ1-4
CDR3: CASRQGQGYEKLFF
DNA: TGTGCCAGCAGACAGGGACAGGGTTATGAAAAACTGTTTTTT

V: TRBV5-4
D: TRBD1
size: NA
J: TRBJ2-2
CDR3: CASSFDRGDTGELFF
DNA: TGTGCCAGCAGCTTCGACAGGGGGGACACCGGGGAGCTGTTTTTT

V: TRBV3-1
D: NA
size: once
J: TRBJ2-6
CDR3: CASSQWQGTSGANVLTF
DNA: TGTGCCAGCAGCCAATGGCAGGGAACTTCTGGGGCCAACGTCCTGACTTTC

V: TRBV6-1
D: NA
size: NA
J: TRBJ2-4
CDR3: CASTEGGLAKNIQYF
DNA: TGTGCCAGCACGGAGGGCGGGCTAGCCAAAAACATTCAGTACTTC

V: TRBV20-1
D: NA
size: NA
J: TRBJ2-4
CDR3: CSASGVAKNIQYF
DNA: TGCAGTGCATCAGGGGTAGCCAAAAACATTCAGTACTTC

V: TRBV6-6
D: TRBD2
size: NA
J: TRBJ2-7
CDR3: CASSRRGDAYEQYF
DNA: TGTGCCAGCAGTCGTCGGGGGGATGCCTACGAGCAGTACTTC

V: TRBV7-2
D: NA
size: NA
J: TRBJ2-7
CDR3: CASSPETGIPYEQYF
DNA: TGTGCCAGCAGCCCAGAGACAGGAATTCCCTACGAGCAGTACTTC

V: TRBV5-1
D: NA
size: NA
J: TRBJ2-3
CDR3: CASTSQSGFTDTQYF
DNA: TGCGCCAGCACCTCGCAGTCGGGGTTCACAGATACGCAGTATTTT

V: TRBV11-2
D: NA
size: NA
J: TRBJ1-2
CDR3: CASSDLRGGYTF
DNA: TGTGCCAGCAGCGACCTGCGAGGTGGCTACACCTTC

V: TRBV20-1
D: NA
size: NA
J: TRBJ2-7
CDR3: CSAAGATGYEQYF
DNA: TGCAGTGCCGCCGGTGCGACGGGCTACGAGCAGTACTTC

V: TRBV12-3/TRBV12-4
D: NA
size: NA
J: TRBJ1-2
CDR3: CASSYSWGLKPQAPNANYGYTF
DNA: TGTGCCAGCAGTTATAGTTGGGGACTCAAACCCCAGGCCCCCAATGCTAACTATGGCTACACCTTC

V: TRBV3-1
D: NA
size: NA
J: TRBJ2-2
CDR3: CASSQRDLTTGELFF
DNA: TGTGCCAGCAGCCAACGGGACTTAACCACCGGGGAGCTGTTTTTT